The clone carrying this TCR beta chain showed up many times. The antigen is undetermined. The germline gene is not matched at one end of the junction; a read error may be the cause. This sample stems from a study of T cells after yellow fever vaccination. TCR cDNA, made by 5'RACE template switching, carried an added universal primer site and UMIs. TCRdb reprocessed the 5' RACE reads via MiXCR and lists one record per CDR3 protein. The table includes under 200,000 distinct CDR3 sequences, 11% detected once. There are 11 residues in the CDR3. Broader study findings: Contamination by abundant bulk-population clonotypes could be present in FACS-sorted repertoires.

The chain carries TRBV12-3 or TRBV12-4 and TRBJ1-1, with a possible D match to TRBD1 (6 bases). The specimen was CD8+ T cells sorted from PBMCs, collected 15 days after the yellow fever booster vaccination. This TCR was recovered from a man aged 18-30 years who received the YFV17D yellow fever vaccine. DNA for the CDR3: TGTGCCAGCAGTTGGCGGGGGGGCGCAGTCTTT. Its protein product is CASSWRGGAVF.